This is a list of T cell receptor beta chains from one sample in a study of T cell changes during pregnancy in multiple sclerosis. The method was immunoSEQ multiplex PCR; TCRdb's version includes in-frame clones alone and lacks a portion of them. This sample has about 68,000 clones, with more than 90% found just once. The sample consisted of peripheral blood, taken after pregnancy. The receptors were gathered from a female donor in good health, enrolled as a control in a pregnancy study. Both conserved end residues are part of each CDR3. Fields, in order: clone size, J gene, V gene, D gene, CDR3 DNA, CDR3 protein. The D gene is left open where the match is weak. Rows may omit the clone size; those that give it use once, few, many or a size class.

clone_size: -; j_call: TRBJ2-7; v_call: TRBV7-2; d_call: TRBD2; cdr3_nt: TGTGCCAGCAGCCTGGGACTAGCGCTCGACGAGCAGTACTTC; cdr3_aa: CASSLGLALDEQYF
clone_size: -; j_call: TRBJ2-1; v_call: TRBV2; d_call: TRBD1; cdr3_nt: TGTGCCAGCAAATTCGACAGGGGAGAGTTCTTC; cdr3_aa: CASKFDRGEFF
clone_size: -; j_call: TRBJ1-4; v_call: TRBV4-1; d_call: -; cdr3_nt: TGCGCCAGCAGCTTGGGGAGGGGGAGGGATAATGAAAAACTGTTTTTT; cdr3_aa: CASSLGRGRDNEKLFF
clone_size: -; j_call: TRBJ2-7; v_call: TRBV7-3; d_call: TRBD1; cdr3_nt: TGTGCCAGCAGCTCCGGGACAGAGAACGAGCAGTACTTC; cdr3_aa: CASSSGTENEQYF
clone_size: once; j_call: TRBJ2-1; v_call: TRBV19; d_call: TRBD2; cdr3_nt: TGTGCCAGTAGTATAGGGGGACTAGAACACAATGAGCAGTTCTTC; cdr3_aa: CASSIGGLEHNEQFF
clone_size: -; j_call: TRBJ1-2; v_call: TRBV18; d_call: -; cdr3_nt: TGTGCCAGCTCGACGACTGACTATGGCTACACCTTC; cdr3_aa: CASSTTDYGYTF
clone_size: -; j_call: TRBJ1-6; v_call: TRBV5-1; d_call: TRBD1; cdr3_nt: TGCGCCAGCAGCCGGGACAGGGAGGTTTACTATAATTCACCCCTCCACTTT; cdr3_aa: CASSRDREVYYNSPLHF
clone_size: once; j_call: TRBJ2-3; v_call: TRBV18; d_call: -; cdr3_nt: TGTGCCAGCTCACCTCTCGCCGGGACTGTGAACACAGATACGCAGTATTTT; cdr3_aa: CASSPLAGTVNTDTQYF
clone_size: -; j_call: TRBJ2-1; v_call: TRBV19; d_call: TRBD1; cdr3_nt: TGTGCCAGTAGTATTCTGTATGGGACAGGGACTTACAATGAGCAGTTCTTC; cdr3_aa: CASSILYGTGTYNEQFF
clone_size: -; j_call: TRBJ2-7; v_call: TRBV28; d_call: -; cdr3_nt: TGTGCCAGCAGTCGCGGGCGCGAGCAGTACTTC; cdr3_aa: CASSRGREQYF
clone_size: -; j_call: TRBJ2-1; v_call: TRBV7-3; d_call: TRBD2; cdr3_nt: TGTGCCAGCAGCTTATGGGGCGGGAGGGAGAATGAGCAGTTCTTC; cdr3_aa: CASSLWGGRENEQFF
clone_size: -; j_call: TRBJ2-1; v_call: TRBV4-1; d_call: TRBD2; cdr3_nt: TGCGCCAGCAGCCAAGAGAGTTGGGCGGGGGCCTACAATGAGCAGTTCTTC; cdr3_aa: CASSQESWAGAYNEQFF
clone_size: -; j_call: TRBJ1-6; v_call: TRBV28; d_call: TRBD1; cdr3_nt: TGTGCCAGCAGTTTAGGGGGACAGGGGAGTTCACCCCTCCACTTT; cdr3_aa: CASSLGGQGSSPLHF
clone_size: -; j_call: TRBJ2-7; v_call: TRBV7-9; d_call: TRBD2; cdr3_nt: TGTGCCAGCAGCTTAGGGGGGGGCTACGAGCAGTACTTC; cdr3_aa: CASSLGGGYEQYF
clone_size: -; j_call: TRBJ2-7; v_call: TRBV11-1; d_call: TRBD1; cdr3_nt: TGTGCCAGCAGCACAGGACAGGTTGGAGAGCAGTACTTC; cdr3_aa: CASSTGQVGEQYF
clone_size: -; j_call: TRBJ2-2; v_call: TRBV5-4; d_call: TRBD2; cdr3_nt: TGTGCCAGCAGCTTACGGTTCCGCGGGGGGGTCGGGGAGCTGTTTTTT; cdr3_aa: CASSLRFRGGVGELFF
clone_size: -; j_call: TRBJ2-5; v_call: TRBV15; d_call: TRBD1; cdr3_nt: TGTGCCACCAGCAGAGAAACGACAGGGCGAGAGACCCAGTACTTC; cdr3_aa: CATSRETTGRETQYF
clone_size: -; j_call: TRBJ2-7; v_call: TRBV7-2; d_call: TRBD1; cdr3_nt: TGTGCCAGCAGCCAACAGGGGGCGAATGAGCAGTACTTC; cdr3_aa: CASSQQGANEQYF
clone_size: -; j_call: TRBJ2-1; v_call: TRBV28; d_call: TRBD2; cdr3_nt: TGTGCCAGCAGGGGGGGGATCTTCTACAATGAGCAGTTCTTC; cdr3_aa: CASRGGIFYNEQFF
clone_size: -; j_call: TRBJ2-7; v_call: TRBV18; d_call: TRBD1; cdr3_nt: TGTGCCAGCTCACCACCCGGGACAGGGGCGGTCTACGAGCAGTACTTC; cdr3_aa: CASSPPGTGAVYEQYF
clone_size: -; j_call: TRBJ2-5; v_call: TRBV4-3; d_call: TRBD1; cdr3_nt: TGCGCCAGCAGCCAAGACGGTCCGACAGGGGAAGAGACCCAGTACTTC; cdr3_aa: CASSQDGPTGEETQYF
clone_size: -; j_call: TRBJ1-1; v_call: TRBV10-3; d_call: -; cdr3_nt: TGTGCCATCAGTGATTATGCTGGATCAGGCACTGAAGCTTTCTTT; cdr3_aa: CAISDYAGSGTEAFF
clone_size: -; j_call: TRBJ2-7; v_call: TRBV11-3; d_call: TRBD1; cdr3_nt: TGTGCCAGCAGTACCTCTTTCCGGGACAGGGTCTACGAGCAGTACTTC; cdr3_aa: CASSTSFRDRVYEQYF
clone_size: -; j_call: TRBJ2-3; v_call: TRBV5-6; d_call: TRBD2; cdr3_nt: TGTGCCAGCAGCTCTACTAGCGGTACAGATACGCAGTATTTT; cdr3_aa: CASSSTSGTDTQYF
clone_size: -; j_call: TRBJ2-1; v_call: TRBV11-3; d_call: TRBD1; cdr3_nt: TGTGCCAGCAGCCCGAAGACAGGGGGCTCTGAGCAGTTCTTC; cdr3_aa: CASSPKTGGSEQFF
clone_size: -; j_call: TRBJ2-2; v_call: TRBV19; d_call: -; cdr3_nt: TGTGCCAGTAGTGCCACGGGACACTCCGGGGAGCTGTTTTTT; cdr3_aa: CASSATGHSGELFF
clone_size: once; j_call: TRBJ1-1; v_call: TRBV11-2; d_call: -; cdr3_nt: TGTGCCAGCAGCTCCTTCACGGGCCCCGGGATGGCTTTCTTT; cdr3_aa: CASSSFTGPGMAFF
clone_size: -; j_call: TRBJ1-5; v_call: TRBV1; d_call: -; cdr3_nt: TGCACCAGCAGCCTACCTCCGGCCAGGGGGAGGAAGACCCTAAATCAGCCCCAGCATTTT; cdr3_aa: CTSSLPPARGRKTLNQPQHF
clone_size: -; j_call: TRBJ2-7; v_call: TRBV7-8; d_call: TRBD1; cdr3_nt: TGTGCCAGCAGCTTACTAGGGACAGGGACCTACGAGCAGTACTTC; cdr3_aa: CASSLLGTGTYEQYF